This T cell receptor (beta chain) comes out of a study of T cells in Graves' hyperthyroidism and ophthalmopathy. Across the whole study: Prior to any treatment, at the point of initial diagnosis, peripheral blood was collected. Study-wide points: Blood samples included most of the expanded thyroid clonotypes exceeding 0.001.

This clonotype was detected many times. Its antigen remains unidentified. Authors of the study amplified TCR beta CDR3 regions from RNA transcripts. Carried out on the TCR CDR3, a first-round RT-PCR used the HTBI primer set. In TCRdb, the multiplex PCR reads were re-called with MiXCR into one record per CDR3 protein. Seen here are under 350,000 distinct CDR3 sequences, 15% to 20% observed once, and the top ten hold less than 65%. A lack of ophthalmopathy progression within 18 months defined stable Graves' hyperthyroidism. Patients aged 18 to 65 with hyperthyroidism were newly diagnosed, with duration under 2 months. This TCR derives from a woman in her forties or fifties with Graves' hyperthyroidism. Sequenced: blood.

CDR3 residues: CAWSVVADTNYGYTF. The CDR3 nucleotides are TGTGCCTGGAGTGTAGTCGCGGATACTAACTATGGCTACACCTTC. This chain uses TRBV30 with TRBJ1-2; no reliable D call. V gave up 0 bases and J gave up 0 bases, with 11 bases separating them. The CDR3 has 15 residues. Germline CDR1 reads GTSNPN; CDR2 reads SVGIG (reference sequence).